These 25 T cell receptor beta chains were all obtained from the same sample, sequenced in a study of blood T cell repertoires in COVID-19. Using immunoSEQ multiplex PCR, the repertoire was profiled, and TCRdb retains in-frame clones only, with some absent. This sample carries some 260,000 clones, around 88% of them seen once, and the ten largest clones take over 1.1%. The source material was peripheral blood. The receptors here all came from a man aged 80 or over with acute or convalescent COVID-19.

The chain couples TRBV6-6 to TRBJ2-3, with D maybe TRBD1 (6 bases). This CDR3 contains 15 residues. Looked up from germline, CDR1 is MNHNY and CDR2 is SVGAGI (reference sequence). Trimming removed 0 bases at V and 5 bases at J, with 12 bases between. CDR3 nucleotide sequence: TGTGCCAGCAGTTACTCGCCTCAGGGACAAGATACGCAGTATTTT. This translates into CASSYSPQGQDTQYF.

This clone was picked up a small number of times. This chain connects TRBV5-6 to TRBJ1-4; D not resolved. The V and J ends lost 1 base and 6 bases respectively, with 22 bases between them. Germline V gene lookup returns CDR1 SGHDT and CDR2 YYEEEE. The CDR3 has 18 amino acids. DNA for the CDR3: TGTGCCAGCAGCTTGTTACAATCGGGGAGACCGATGGATGAAAAACTGTTTTTT. It is translated as CASSLLQSGRPMDEKLFF.

The chain uses TRBV12-3 or TRBV12-4 and TRBJ2-1; TRBD2 matches at 7 bases. The CDR3 runs 13 residues. With 3 bases clipped from V and 10 bases from J, the junction kept 6 bases outside the gene matches. The CDR3, as DNA: TGTGCCAGCAGTTTTGGCGGGGGAAGGGAGCAGTTCTTC. Amino acid sequence: CASSFGGGREQFF.

The J gene is TRBJ2-1, the V gene TRBV5-8; 10 nucleotides match TRBD2. This CDR3 is built from 15 residues. CDR1 is SGHTS, CDR2 YDEGEE, per germline. The ends lost 4 bases at V and 2 bases at J; junction bases unmatched: 3. Here the CDR3 reads CASSPSGRTYNEQFF. The CDR3, as DNA: TGTGCCAGCAGCCCTAGCGGGAGAACCTACAATGAGCAGTTCTTC.

This clone was seen a single time. CDR3 region: CASSEQGRGGDNQPQHF. DNA of the CDR3: TGTGCCAGCAGTGAACAGGGAAGGGGTGGGGACAATCAGCCCCAGCATTTT. This rearrangement joins TRBV6-1 to TRBJ1-5, with a weak D call TRBD1 (5 bases). V gave up 2 bases and J gave up 3 bases, with 17 bases separating them. The CDR3 has 17 residues. Germline V gene sequence: CDR1 MNHNS, CDR2 SASEGT.

The V and J genes are TRBV5-5 and TRBJ2-1; D perhaps matches TRBD1 (6 bases). Germline-derived CDR1 and CDR2 are SGHKS and YYEKEE (reference sequence). V shed 3 bases and J shed 0 bases, with 10 bases lying between them. This CDR3 comprises 15 residues. The DNA for the CDR3 is TGTGCCAGCAGCTCGGACAGCTTCTCCTACAATGAGCAGTTCTTC. Its translation: CASSSDSFSYNEQFF. Based on the CDR3 plus reference TRBV5-5 and TRBJ2-1, the full variable domain is DAGVTQSPTHLIKTRGQQVTLRCSPISGHKSVSWYQQVLGQGPQFIFQYYEKEERGRGNFPDRFSARQFPNYSSELNVNALLLGDSALYLCASSSDSFSYNEQFFGPGTRLTVL.

The chain carries TRBV19 and TRBJ2-5, with 8 bases aligning to TRBD1. The CDR3 has 16 residues. V dropped 5 bases and J dropped 2; count of bases not matched to a gene: 10. Germline V gene sequence: CDR1 LNHDA, CDR2 SQIVND (reference sequence). CDR3 sequence (DNA): TGTGCCAGTAGTCCCGGACAGGGCCGCCGACAAGAGACCCAGTACTTC. Translating gives CASSPGQGRRQETQYF.

The V gene is TRBV11-3, the J gene TRBJ2-1; D is perhaps TRBD2 (6 bases). The CDR3 totals 12 residues. Germline lookup yields CDR1 SGHNT and CDR2 YENEEA. V was pared by 4 bases and J by 8 bases, with 9 bases between. This CDR3 is CASSSASDEQFF. In DNA, the CDR3 is TGTGCCAGCAGCTCAGCTAGCGATGAGCAGTTCTTC. The full variable domain, completed using reference TRBV11-3 and TRBJ2-1, is EAGVVQSPRYKIIEKKQPVAFWCNPISGHNTLYWYLQNLGQGPELLIRYENEEAVDDSQLPKDRFSAERLKGVDSTLKIQPAELGDSAVYLCASSSASDEQFFGPGTRLTVL.

The rearrangement uses TRBV23-1 and TRBJ1-5, with D hard to call. TRBV23-1 is designated an ORF whose function remains uncertain. The CDR3 sequence is 21 residues long. Trimming took 3 bases from V and 0 from J, leaving 27 bases between them. CDR3 sequence: CASSHTKVRDGNRYSNQPQHF. Here the CDR3 DNA reads TGCGCCAGCAGTCATACTAAAGTGCGTGATGGCAATCGTTATAGCAATCAGCCCCAGCATTTT.

The V and J genes are TRBV20-1 and TRBJ2-7; D is ambiguous. V lost 0 bases and J lost 5, with 5 bases in between. The CDR3 consists of 11 residues. Looked up from germline, CDR1 is DFQATT and CDR2 is SNEGSKA (reference sequence). CDR3 sequence reads: CSARDINEQYF. The DNA of the CDR3 is TGCAGTGCTAGAGATATAAACGAGCAGTACTTC.

The chain carries TRBV7-2 and TRBJ1-4; perhaps TRBD1 as D (6 bases). Germline CDR1 and CDR2: SGHTA and FQGNSA. This CDR3 has 15 residues. V was clipped by 1 base and J by 5 bases, with 11 bases between them. CDR3 protein: CASSLVSGENEKLFF. The DNA for the CDR3 is TGTGCCAGCAGCTTAGTTTCAGGGGAGAATGAAAAACTGTTTTTT.

The V gene is TRBV15, the J gene TRBJ1-3; TRBD1 matches 8 bases. The V gene end was trimmed by 5 bases and the J gene end by 0 bases; junction bases not matched to a gene: 9. CDR3 length: 17 residues. CDR1 LNHNV and CDR2 YYDKDF come from the germline V gene (reference sequence). In nucleotides, the CDR3 is TGTGCCACCAGCCCCGACAGGGGAGCTGACTCTGGAAACACCATATATTTT. Residues: CATSPDRGADSGNTIYF.

The chain links TRBV6-2 or TRBV6-3 to TRBJ2-7; the match to TRBD1 covers 8 bases. The V segment lost 4 bases and the J segment 4 bases; nucleotides outside the gene matches: 12. The CDR3 spans 16 residues. Germline lookup yields CDR1 MNHEY and CDR2 SVGEGT. The CDR3 DNA is TGTGCCAGCAGTTCCAGGGGAACAGGGGGATTTTACGAGCAGTACTTC. The encoded protein is CASSSRGTGGFYEQYF.

This sequence joins TRBV6-1 and TRBJ1-1; 8 bases are a match to TRBD1. Germline V gene sequence: CDR1 MNHNS, CDR2 SASEGT. V shed 0 bases, J shed 1 base, and the junction held 7 bases outside the gene matches. The CDR3 is 17 amino acids. CDR3 in amino acids: CASSEAAGQGRNTEAFF. The CDR3, as DNA: TGTGCCAGCAGTGAAGCAGCCGGACAGGGTAGGAACACTGAAGCTTTCTTT.

The chain joins TRBV4-2 to TRBJ2-2, with a possible D match to TRBD1 (6 bases). Trimming left V 4 bases short and J 3 bases short, with 15 bases between. The CDR3 is 16 amino acids. The germline gives CDR1 LGHNA, CDR2 YNFKEQ. This chain's CDR3 is CASSPGHQSYTGELFF. DNA for the CDR3: TGTGCCAGCAGCCCGGGACATCAGTCGTACACCGGGGAGCTGTTTTTT.

The rearrangement uses TRBV19 and TRBJ2-1; a weak D match, TRBD1 (5 bases). Germline V gene lookup returns CDR1 LNHDA and CDR2 SQIVND (reference sequence). The ends were cut back, 5 bases at V and 1 base at J, with 15 bases in the middle. The length of the CDR3 is 16 residues. CDR3 residues: CASSRNPGQSYNEQFF. DNA for the CDR3: TGTGCCAGTAGTCGGAACCCCGGACAATCCTACAATGAGCAGTTCTTC.

The gene calls are TRBV4-3 and TRBJ2-5; 9 bases align to TRBD1. CDR1 and CDR2 (germline): LGHNA, YSLEER. The CDR3 consists of 14 residues. The V gene end was trimmed by 4 bases and the J gene end by 3 bases; junction bases not matched to a gene: 3. The CDR3 spells CASSLTGGEETQYF. CDR3 bases: TGCGCCAGCAGCCTGACAGGGGGGGAAGAGACCCAGTACTTC.

V and J are TRBV28 and TRBJ2-2; D uncertain. In germline, CDR1 is MDHEN, CDR2 SYDVKM. The V end was cut by 7 bases, the J end by 5 bases, with 11 bases between. The CDR3 sequence is 13 residues long. CDR3 sequence: CASTPRVTGELFF. The CDR3, as DNA: TGTGCCAGCACCCCCCGAGTTACCGGGGAGCTGTTTTTT.

There are a few counts of this clone. This chain joins TRBV29-1 and TRBJ2-2; 7 bases align to TRBD1. The CDR3 is 14 residues long. J gave up 1 base and V 7 bases, and 6 bases lay outside the gene matches. From germline, CDR1 is SQVTM and CDR2 ANQGSEA. CDR3 sequence (DNA): TGCAGCGCGTTAGGACAGGTGAACACCGGGGAGCTGTTTTTT. Its protein product is CSALGQVNTGELFF.

This chain joins TRBV10-3 and TRBJ2-1; the match to TRBD2 covers 10 bases. This CDR3 is 16 amino acids long. Unmatched junction bases numbered 11, after V lost 2 bases and J lost 10 bases. Germline V gives CDR1 ENHRY, CDR2 SYGVKD. The CDR3: CAISEGLAGELREQFF. The CDR3 region has the DNA TGTGCCATCAGTGAGGGTCTAGCGGGGGAGTTAAGGGAGCAGTTCTTC.

The genes are TRBV11-3 and TRBJ2-1; D may be TRBD2 (5 bases). There are 15 residues in the CDR3. V lost 4 bases and J lost 7, with 17 bases in between. Germline V gene data show CDR1 as SGHNT and CDR2 as YENEEA. CDR3 protein: CASSSGLDLRNEQFF. CDR3 DNA: TGTGCCAGCAGCTCTGGACTCGACCTACGGAATGAGCAGTTCTTC.

This clone has a single count. The chain couples TRBV5-1 to TRBJ2-3, with TRBD2 matching over 12 bases. In germline, CDR1 is SGHRS, CDR2 YFSETQ. The V gene end was trimmed by 0 bases and the J gene end by 6 bases; junction bases not matched to a gene: 8. The CDR3 has 17 residues. The CDR3 DNA follows: TGCGCCAGCAGCTTGGATCCTAGCGGGGGGGCCCCTGATACGCAGTATTTT. It is translated as CASSLDPSGGAPDTQYF.

As to this clone: Other DNA sequences in this specimen translate into the identical CDR3. The V gene is TRBV9, the J gene TRBJ2-2, with D tentatively TRBD2 (6 bases). Germline CDR1 SGDLS, CDR2 YYNGEE. The CDR3 consists of 15 residues. V lost 4 bases and J 3 bases, leaving 13 bases between the germline ends. The CDR3 spells CASSPRLGYTGELFF. Here the CDR3 DNA reads TGTGCCAGCAGCCCCCGACTAGGCTACACCGGGGAGCTGTTTTTT.

The genes are TRBV3-1 (or the pseudogene TRBV3-2) and TRBJ1-1; D is ambiguous. The CDR3 runs 14 residues. Germline V gene sequence: CDR1 LGHDT, CDR2 YNNKEL (reference sequence). Trimming cost V 5 bases and J 5 bases, with 15 bases left between them. As DNA, the CDR3 is TGTGCCAGCAGCGAGCGGGGTCTTGAGACTGAAGCTTTCTTT. It specifies CASSERGLETEAFF.

V and J are TRBV19 and TRBJ2-5; D is possibly TRBD1 (7 bases). Germline V gene data show CDR1 as LNHDA and CDR2 as SQIVND (reference sequence). Trimming shortened V by 7 bases and J by 1 base, and 19 bases separated the two germline ends. The CDR3 sequence is 16 residues long. CDR3 sequence: CASTKSYRGGQETQYF. The CDR3, as DNA: TGTGCCAGTACCAAGTCCTACAGGGGAGGCCAAGAGACCCAGTACTTC.